The subject of this entry is one T cell receptor beta chain. Trimming cost V 3 bases and J 3 bases; bases outside gene matches: 4. Germline loops: CDR1 SEHNR, CDR2 FQNEAQ (reference sequence). The CDR3 is 14 amino acids. This sample stems from a study of blood T cell repertoires in COVID-19. Whole-study context: Samples representing acute and convalescent COVID-19 were sourced from the United States, Italy and Spain. The analysed material was cDNA or gDNA that came from T cells, B-cell-depleted T cells, or PBMCs.

Original analysis: Amplified reference gene primers provided the basis for estimating nucleated cell counts. Sequencing used immunoSEQ multiplex PCR; TCRdb keeps in-frame clones, though not all of them. V and J calls and clone size are those listed in that table; D and trimming were worked out from the DNA. The repertoire consists of approximately 170,000 clones, with about four fifths occurring once and the leading ten covering approximately 9.9%. The chain uses TRBV7-9 and TRBJ2-5; the match to TRBD1 covers 7 bases. The origin of this receptor is a man between 60 and 75 years old with active or convalescent COVID-19. The sequenced sample was peripheral blood. The CDR3 loop reads CASSFGTVKETQYF. CDR3 sequence (DNA): TGTGCCAGCAGCTTTGGGACAGTGAAAGAGACCCAGTACTTC. Full variable domain (missing parts from reference TRBV7-9 and TRBJ2-5): DTGVSQNPRHKITKRGQNVTFRCDPISEHNRLYWYRQTLGQGPEFLTYFQNEAQLEKSRLLSDRFSAERPKGSFSTLEIQRTEQGDSAMYLCASSFGTVKETQYFGPGTRLLVL.